The 11 T cell receptor beta chains below were found in one sample sequenced in a study of control samples from healthy donors and cancer patients. Generated by immunoSEQ multiplex PCR, the TCRdb table keeps only in-frame clones and is missing some. This table has some 120,000 clones, around 87% appearing once. Sequenced input: PBMCs. These receptors were obtained from a woman aged 45-65 years with colorectal cancer.

This clone showed up just once. The chain combines TRBV7-2 with TRBJ2-3; no firm D call. The CDR3 covers 12 residues. V lost 3 bases and J lost 6, with 7 bases in between. Germline V gene sequence: CDR1 SGHTA, CDR2 FQGNSA. The CDR3 spells CASSFTRDTQYF. For the CDR3, the DNA is TGTGCCAGCAGCTTCACTCGGGATACGCAGTATTTT.

The chain links TRBV11-2 to TRBJ2-7, with 12 bases identical to TRBD2. V gave up 6 bases and J gave up 2 bases; unmatched junction bases: 5. Germline values: CDR1 SGHAT, CDR2 FQNNGV. The CDR3 length is 15 residues. In DNA, the CDR3 is TGTGCCAGCAGGGAACCTAGCGGGGGGGCCTACGAGCAGTACTTC. It translates to CASREPSGGAYEQYF.

The rearrangement uses TRBV20-1 and TRBJ2-1, with no clear D. The CDR3 consists of 10 residues. Germline CDR1 is DFQATT and CDR2 is SNEGSKA (reference sequence). Trimming cost V 7 bases and J 10 bases, with 11 bases left between them. CDR3 nucleotide sequence: TGCAGTGGAGATGTAGGGGAGCAGTTCTTC. It translates to CSGDVGEQFF.

The chain links TRBV10-3 to TRBJ2-3, with a weak D call TRBD2 (6 bases). Trimming stripped 8 bases from V and 2 bases from J, with 11 bases between. This CDR3 spans 13 amino acids. From germline, CDR1 is ENHRY and CDR2 SYGVKD. Here the CDR3 reads CAIDSGTTDTQYF. CDR3 sequence (DNA): TGTGCCATCGATAGCGGAACCACAGATACGCAGTATTTT.

The rearrangement uses TRBV7-9 and TRBJ2-7; 9 bases line up with TRBD2. Losses at the gene ends were 5 bases for V and 2 bases for J; bases not matched to a gene: 1. This CDR3 is 13 amino acids long. Germline CDR1 reads SEHNR; CDR2 reads FQNEAQ (reference sequence). The CDR3: CASSRLAAYEQYF. CDR3 in DNA: TGTGCCAGCAGCCGACTAGCGGCCTACGAGCAGTACTTC.

The table lists this clone with a few counts. The CDR3: CASSGQAKETQYF. The CDR3 DNA reads TGTGCCAGCAGTGGGCAGGCAAAAGAGACCCAGTACTTC. V usage is TRBV2 and J usage is TRBJ2-5; D is unresolved. This CDR3 comprises 13 residues. In germline, CDR1 is SNHLY, CDR2 FYNNEI. Trimming left V 4 bases short and J 3 bases short, with 9 bases between.

The chain combines TRBV5-1 with TRBJ2-1; 8 bases match TRBD2. Germline assignment: CDR1 SGHRS and CDR2 YFSETQ. The CDR3 spans 14 residues. J was trimmed by 6 bases and V by 2 bases; bases with no gene match: 4. CDR3 DNA: TGCGCCAGCAGCTTCCGGGAGGGCCTCAATGAGCAGTTCTTC. It encodes CASSFREGLNEQFF.

The chain uses TRBV5-4 and TRBJ2-1; possibly TRBD1 or TRBD2 for D (6 bases each). This CDR3 comprises 16 residues. The germline V gene has CDR1 SGHNT and CDR2 YYREEE (reference sequence). V lost 0 bases and J lost 3, with 13 bases in between. The CDR3 protein is CASSLVGGANYNEQFF. In DNA form, the CDR3 reads TGTGCCAGCAGCTTGGTGGGGGGCGCTAACTACAATGAGCAGTTCTTC.

This chain uses TRBV2 with TRBJ2-3; D not resolved. V lost 4 bases and J lost 6, with 5 bases in between. The CDR3 is made up of 11 amino acids. Germline-derived CDR1 and CDR2 are SNHLY and FYNNEI. The CDR3 DNA follows: TGTGCCAGCAGTGTGGCGGATACGCAGTATTTT. It codes for CASSVADTQYF.

DNA for the CDR3: TGTGCCAGCAGTGAAGGGGCAGGACGCTACGAGCAGTACTTC. Translating it yields CASSEGAGRYEQYF. This chain connects TRBV2 to TRBJ2-7; D uncertain. Germline V gives CDR1 SNHLY, CDR2 FYNNEI. V lost 1 base to trimming and J lost 3 bases, with 10 bases between them. The CDR3 has 14 amino acids. Filled out from reference TRBV2 and TRBJ2-7, the complete variable domain reads EPEVTQTPSHQVTQMGQEVILRCVPISNHLYFYWYRQILGQKVEFLVSFYNNEISEKSEIFDDQFSVERPDGSNFTLKIRSTKLEDSAMYFCASSEGAGRYEQYFGPGTRLTVT.

The chain employs TRBV12-3 or TRBV12-4 and TRBJ1-2; D is uncertain. The CDR3 spans 11 residues. V gave up 10 bases and J gave up 2 bases, with 8 bases separating them. CDR3 protein: CATTRNYGYTF. The CDR3 DNA reads TGTGCCACTACACGGAACTATGGCTACACCTTC.